This T cell receptor (beta chain) stems from a study of cytomegalovirus exposure and HLA in healthy donors (dated by TCRdb to 2016 to 2017). About the investigation overall: An earlier analysis of several hundred of the donors reported more than 250 Gb of sequence data and approximately 110 million unique TCR beta sequences from about 179 million T cells. Roughly 300 gigabases of sequencing data and around 87 million unique TCR sequences were included in an early release covering roughly 600 HLA-typed donors. Of the roughly 400 genotyped donors, 81% were placed in the genetic ancestry cluster associated with self-reported Caucasian donors. The study aimed to test whether signatures of past pathogen exposure could be identified by cataloging public T cell receptors. Using immunosequencing, the study profiled T cell repertoires from approximately 700 subjects and related those repertoires to cytomegalovirus serostatus. In addition to the first cohort of roughly 670 subjects, a separate validation cohort of 100 to 150 different subjects was used. High-throughput TCR immunosequencing, statistical association of individual TCRs with disease status, and machine learning were combined to predict cytomegalovirus infection status. To study patterns of TCR occurrence, a later analysis re-analyzed previously published TCR beta repertoires from around 660 donors and added high-resolution HLA genotyping. In the later analysis, no new phenotypic data were used to find candidate immune exposures; instead, reliance was placed on TCR beta sequences and their occurrence across donors. To decide whether each TCR beta V gene segment behaved as functional or pseudogenic, an earlier analysis of some 580 of the donors relied on high-throughput TCR beta sequencing. Donor age, sex, ethnicity and CMV serostatus were collected together with the repertoire data. A later genetic analysis took genome-wide SNP genotypes for about 65% of the 666 donors and used that subset as a discovery cohort. Every discovery cohort repertoire had been produced on one sequencing platform. Both class I and class II loci were covered by HLA typing, at four-digit resolution. Typing coverage differed by locus: A, B, C, DRB1 and DQB1 were typed in about 620-630 donors, DQA1 in about 560, DPA1 in over 600, and DPB1 in 472. Roughly 5 DR-DQ haplotypes were handled as single units for association and clustering because linkage in the cohort was strong. Across 300 to 400 genotyped donors of the cohort, an average of 235,054 unique TCR beta nucleotide sequences per donor were sequenced, and around 19% of those sequences were non-productive.

In total, approximately 610 healthy bone marrow donors made up the cohort. At the time of sampling, all cohort members were nominally healthy, though unrecorded immune exposures were likely present. The donor was CMV seropositive and belonged to the group of 250 to 300 seropositive cohort members. Each donor provided a peripheral blood sample, and peripheral blood mononuclear cells were used for TCR beta sequencing. The Qiagen DNeasy Blood Extraction Kit was used to extract genomic DNA from the blood cell samples. The CDR3 sequence holds 15 residues, the cysteine and phenylalanine included. The CDR3 DNA has 45 bases and is translated from base 1. V loses 5 bases of germline sequence and J loses 1 base, and the interval between the two ends is 14 bases. CDR1 SGHRS and CDR2 YFSETQ are derived from the germline V gene. Preparation of the library involved the immunoSEQ multiplex PCR assay. A mixture of 60 forward primers for TCR Vbeta segments and 13 reverse primers for TCR Jbeta segments was used in the multiplex PCR. A multiplex PCR assay on genomic DNA amplified the CDR3 region of rearranged TCR beta genes. On the Illumina HiSeq System, the amplified TCR beta libraries were sequenced as 87-base-pair reads. The paper's data handling went like this. In a later analysis, tens of millions of unique TCR beta chains were counted across the 650 to 700 repertoires, and roughly 11 million of these chains were shared by at least two donors. Raw reads were error-corrected and collapsed into unique sequences with a nearest-neighbor algorithm that merged closely related sequences to remove PCR and sequencing errors. To assign V, D and J gene segments, CDR3 sequences were aligned to IMGT reference sequences. For a sequence to be retained, at least a six-nucleotide match to both a V gene segment and a J gene segment was required. Rearrangements were called productive when the CDR3 lacked stop codons and stayed in frame with V and J; all others were non-productive. CDR3 was defined by IMGT convention, running from the second conserved V-encoded cysteine to the conserved J-encoded phenylalanine. The earlier analysis of roughly 590 of the donors excluded any sequence lacking an unambiguous match to a single V gene segment. An earlier analysis of around 600 of the donors classified V segments as functional when productive rearrangements were above 56.7% and as segregating when the standard deviation between donors was above 5%. To diagnose cytomegalovirus status from the catalog of TCR beta chain sequences, a statistical classification framework was built. In a later analysis, V and J genes were assigned by comparing TCR nucleotide sequences against IMGT/GENE-DB human TR gene sequences. A later analysis assigned CDR3 sequences and most-parsimonious VDJ recombination scenarios with the TCRdist pipeline. In a later analysis, every TCR beta chain was defined by the combination of its CDR3 amino acid sequence and its V-gene family, and reads without a unique V-gene family were dropped. To address suspected cross-contamination and a sequencing artifact, a later analysis removed roughly 640 highly shared, low-generation-probability nucleotide sequences. In a later analysis, a clonal expansion index for each public chain was calculated from normalized within-repertoire ranks of inferred template counts. In a later analysis, generation probabilities were computed with a VDJ recombination model fitted to out-of-frame rearrangements, and the resulting probabilities were checked against IGoR. In a later analysis, TCR-TCR, TCR-HLA and TCR-CMV co-occurrence was scored with hypergeometric tests, and a repertoire-size bias correction was applied to TCR pairs. A later analysis estimated false discovery rates by permuting HLA or CMV assignments 20 times. In a later analysis, co-occurring TCRs were grouped using DBSCAN, and TCRdist sequence similarity was added for clustering within HLA-allele-positive subsets. Repertoires with fewer than 30,000 or more than 120,000 public chains, plus five repertoires with anomalous nucleotide sharing, were excluded from co-occurrence clustering. The clones in this table, taken by TCRdb from immuneACCESS, are in-frame only. Not every clone is retained; where verified, under half of the shortfall comes from an unresolved V gene, and the cause of the rest is unknown. V and J calls plus clone size are reproduced from that table; the DNA served to infer D and trimming. This sample lists fewer than 200,000 clones; about four fifths were detected once. The ten largest clones add up to approximately 4.4% of the sample.

Paper-wide results and their limitations: Most TCR sequences were observed very rarely across donors, whereas some public TCRs were present in many individuals. A further reported finding was that TCR beta sequences accurately predicted the HLA-A and HLA-B alleles for most subjects in the first cohort. Cytomegalovirus status was reported to be diagnosed by the classifier with high specificity and sensitivity in both the original and validation cohorts. Because HLA typing was unavailable for some donors at each locus, only the typed subset was used in association tests. Only TCR beta chains were sequenced in this cohort, and the absence of alpha or paired-chain data limited detectable features. Presence/absence analyses assumed roughly uniform sequencing depth across donors, an assumption that may not hold. The study gave a list of some 150 TCR beta chains associated with cytomegalovirus. A later analysis associated 17,000 or so TCR beta sequences with specific HLA alleles at a false discovery rate of 0.05. In an earlier analysis of about 600 of the donors, most TCR beta V segments appeared in productive rearrangements about 87% or about 30% of the time, broadly matching IMGT annotations. A later analysis found that HLA-associated TCR beta chains were more clonally expanded and had lower generation probabilities than equally common non-associated chains. Because counts were too low, 15 to 20 rarely observed V segments, including chromosome 9 orphons, were excluded from the earlier analysis of 587 of the donors. Linkage disequilibrium might explain the correlated functional status among segregating V segments, but an unknown experimental factor could not be excluded. Immune exposure information for the cohort was limited to CMV serostatus. The authors suggested that the approach could potentially be generalized to other disease states and immunological phenotypes. Because the 87-base-pair reads could not distinguish some IMGT-functional V segments, including TRBV6-2 and TRBV6-3, those segments were excluded. In a later analysis, most CMV-associated TCR beta chains were found to appear HLA-restricted, with HLA associations seemingly driven largely by CMV exposure. In a later genetic analysis, a missense DCLRE1C variant was associated with V-gene and J-gene trimming of TCR beta chains, and the association was replicated in an independent cohort. According to a later genetic analysis, donors in an Asian-associated ancestry cluster had fewer N-insertions in productive TCRs than the approximately 630-donor mean. In vitro tests confirmed that a few of the cytomegalovirus-associated TCR beta chains recognize cytomegalovirus antigens. A group of highly shared sequence variants was considered likely to be a technical artifact of the sequencing pipeline. In a later analysis, several top co-occurrence clusters were reported to appear linked to parvovirus B19, influenza, CMV and Epstein-Barr virus. A later analysis found that TCR association rates varied across HLA loci, with DRB1 alleles showing the most associated TCRs and HLA-C alleles the fewest. Assigning TCR associations to individual alleles was difficult when HLA alleles, especially DR and DQ, strongly co-occurred.

To note about this clone: This clone's antigen is unknown. Nothing much larger sits one base from this clone, and base qualities are not available.

The rearrangement combines TRBV5-1 with TRBJ2-3; the D segment could be TRBD2, given 6 matching bases. The sequence was obtained from a woman younger than 35 in good health and CMV-seropositive. Sequencing was done on a sample of PBMCs. CDR3 loop: CASRETGERTDTQYF. The sequenced DNA is TGCGCCAGCAGGGAAACGGGGGAGCGCACAGATACGCAGTATTTT.